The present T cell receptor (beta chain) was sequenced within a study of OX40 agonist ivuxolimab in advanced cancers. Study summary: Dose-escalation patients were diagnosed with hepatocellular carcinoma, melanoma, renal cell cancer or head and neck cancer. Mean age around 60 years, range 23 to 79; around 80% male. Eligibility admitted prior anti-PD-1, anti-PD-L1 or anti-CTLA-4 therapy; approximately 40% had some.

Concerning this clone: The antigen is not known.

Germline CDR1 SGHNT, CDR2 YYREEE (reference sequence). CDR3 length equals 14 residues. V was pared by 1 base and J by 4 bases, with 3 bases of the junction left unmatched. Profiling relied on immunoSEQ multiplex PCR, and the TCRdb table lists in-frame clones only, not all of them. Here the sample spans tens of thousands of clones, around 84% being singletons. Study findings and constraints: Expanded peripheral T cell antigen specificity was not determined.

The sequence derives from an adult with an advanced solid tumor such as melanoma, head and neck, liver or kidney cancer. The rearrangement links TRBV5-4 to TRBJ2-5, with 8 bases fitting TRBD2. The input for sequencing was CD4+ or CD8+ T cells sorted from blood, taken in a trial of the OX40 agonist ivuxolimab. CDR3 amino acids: CASSLWREAETQYF. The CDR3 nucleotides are TGTGCCAGCAGCTTGTGGCGGGAGGCAGAGACCCAGTACTTC. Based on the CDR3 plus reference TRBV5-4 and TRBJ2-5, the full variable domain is ETGVTQSPTHLIKTRGQQVTLRCSSQSGHNTVSWYQQALGQGPQFIFQYYREEENGRGNFPPRFSGLQFPNYSSELNVNALELDDSALYLCASSLWREAETQYFGPGTRLLVL.